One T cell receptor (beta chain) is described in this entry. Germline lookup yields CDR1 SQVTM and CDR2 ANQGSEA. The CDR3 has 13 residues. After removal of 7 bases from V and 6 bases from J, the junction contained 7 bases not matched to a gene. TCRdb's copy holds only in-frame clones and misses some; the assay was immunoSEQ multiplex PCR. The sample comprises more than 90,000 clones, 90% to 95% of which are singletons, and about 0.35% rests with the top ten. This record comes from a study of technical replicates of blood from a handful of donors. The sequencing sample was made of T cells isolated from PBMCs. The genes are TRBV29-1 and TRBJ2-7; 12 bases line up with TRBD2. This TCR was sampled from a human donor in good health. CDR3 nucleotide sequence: TGCAGCGCAATGACTAGCGGGAGTGGCGAGCAGTACTTC. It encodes CSAMTSGSGEQYF.